The text below deals with one T cell receptor beta chain. What it binds is unknown. The source of the sample is a study of immune evolution from preneoplasia to lung adenocarcinoma. Findings and caveats of the study: Normal lung had highest clonality; later lesions appeared denser, more diverse. Top clone share appeared to fall from AAH through AIS, MIA, adenocarcinoma.

Clones were read by immunoSEQ multiplex PCR, and TCRdb kept only the in-frame ones, dropping some. The sample lists roughly 3,800 clones; about four fifths were seen once. Each case's diagnosis was confirmed by two pathologists on H&E. This TCR was recovered from a person aged 60 to 80 with lung adenocarcinoma. The sequenced material came from FFPE adjacent normal lung tissue.

The CDR3 DNA follows: TGTGCCAGCAGTCATCGGAGGCAAGAGACCCAGTACTTC. Translated, it gives CASSHRRQETQYF. The chain combines TRBV27 with TRBJ2-5; D might be TRBD2 (5 bases). The CDR3 contains 13 residues. Germline V gene sequence: CDR1 MNHEY, CDR2 SMNVEV (reference sequence). V was cut by 5 bases and J by 2 bases, with 9 bases left in between.